Sequencing of this TCR beta chain was carried out in a study of CD4 T cells in relation to SARS-CoV-2 and coronaviruses. General study findings and limits: Compared with monoreactive clones, crossreactive clones showed significantly weaker SARS-CoV-2 expansion. About 65% of donors had memory CD4+ clonotypes crossrecognizing SARS-CoV-2 and common cold coronavirus spike. Crossreactivity was assessed only for spike protein, not other viral proteins.

As concerns this clone: As yet, its antigen is unknown.

Libraries were prepared by immunoSEQ multiplex PCR; TCRdb keeps only in-frame clonotypes and omits some of them. The profile shows about 37,000 clones, 70% to 90% of them singletons. Germline trimming cut 1 base from V and 4 bases from J; bases unmatched to any gene: 3. The CDR3 covers 15 residues. CDR1 SGHAT and CDR2 FQNNGV come from the germline V gene. CD4 enrichment then naive enrichment separated naive from memory CD4+ cells. The receptor was derived from an adult with COVID-19. The chain couples TRBV11-2 to TRBJ1-2, with 10 bases fitting TRBD1. The source material was memory CD4+ T cells from PBMCs. The CDR3 sequence is CASSLGGQGIYGYTF. Written as DNA, the CDR3 is TGTGCCAGCAGCTTAGGGGGACAGGGGATCTATGGCTACACCTTC.